This is a list of T cell receptor beta chains from one sample in a study of cytotoxic CD8 clonotypes in ibrutinib-treated CLL. Assay: immunoSEQ multiplex PCR; the TCRdb copy retains only in-frame clones and omits some. The sample records 50,000 to 60,000 clones, approximately 87% being singletons. The material was PBMCs, obtained after 24 months of ibrutinib treatment. These TCRs come from a human donor with chronic lymphocytic leukemia. Each CDR3 is given with its conserved first and last residue. A D gene is named only where the DNA matches it firmly. Clone size is not always given. Where it is, it says once, few, many or a class for expanded clones.

TRBV28	-	-	TRBJ2-7	TGTGCCAGCAGTGTCCCGGGAATCAGCTACGAGCAGTACTTC	CASSVPGISYEQYF
TRBV6-4	-	-	TRBJ2-1	TGTGCCAGCAGTGACTCGTTAGGGTCCTACAATGAGCAGTTCTTC	CASSDSLGSYNEQFF
TRBV2	TRBD2	-	TRBJ2-3	TGTGCCAGTCCCCGGTCTAGCGGGAGCCTCACTGAGCAGTATTTT	CASPRSSGSLTEQYF
TRBV5-1	TRBD2	once	TRBJ2-3	TGCGCCAGCAGCTCGGGACTAGCGGGAGGGCTCCACACAGATACGCAGTATTTT	CASSSGLAGGLHTDTQYF
TRBV7-6	-	-	TRBJ1-2	TGTGCCAGCAGCCCTAGGCCCGGACAGTCCGAGACTAACTATGGCTACACCTTC	CASSPRPGQSETNYGYTF
TRBV11-2	TRBD2	-	TRBJ2-1	TGTGCCAGCAGCCCCCAGAGGGGACTAATTTCCTACAATGAGCAGTTCTTC	CASSPQRGLISYNEQFF
TRBV6-1	-	-	TRBJ2-2	TGTGCCAGCAGTGCCACTTTAGCTAGGAGGAACACCGGGGAGCTGTTTTTT	CASSATLARRNTGELFF
TRBV20-1	-	-	TRBJ1-6	TGCAGTGCATCCGGAGGCTCACCCCTCCACTTT	CSASGGSPLHF
TRBV9	TRBD2	-	TRBJ2-7	TGTGCCAGCAGCGTAACTAGCGGGAGTCCCTACGAGCAGTACTTC	CASSVTSGSPYEQYF
TRBV19	TRBD1	-	TRBJ2-5	TGTGCCACTCGGACAGGGGCACAAGAGACCCAGTACTTC	CATRTGAQETQYF
TRBV19	TRBD2	-	TRBJ2-5	TGTGCCAGTAGTATACTGGGAGGGCTGCGCGAGACCCAGTACTTC	CASSILGGLRETQYF
TRBV9	-	-	TRBJ2-1	TGTGCCAGCAGCCCCTCGGGGGGCGGGAATTACAATGAGCAGTTCTTC	CASSPSGGGNYNEQFF
TRBV9	TRBD2	once	TRBJ2-1	TGTGCCAGCAGACCTCCGGGACTAGCGAGCAATGAGCAGTTCTTC	CASRPPGLASNEQFF
TRBV5-6	-	-	TRBJ2-5	TGTGCCAGCAGATCACTAGGGAGACTTGAGACCCAGTACTTC	CASRSLGRLETQYF
TRBV6-5	-	-	TRBJ1-2	TGTGCCAGCAGTTACGGGGAGTGGCTGACCATGGAATTC	CASSYGEWLTMEF
TRBV7-9	-	-	TRBJ2-1	TGTGCCAGCAGCTTAATCCCGAGGGAGCAGTTCTTC	CASSLIPREQFF
TRBV2	TRBD2	-	TRBJ2-1	TGTGCCAGCAAACTAGCGGAGAACAATGAGCAGTTCTTC	CASKLAENNEQFF
TRBV28	TRBD2	-	TRBJ2-5	TGTGCCAGCAGTCAGCCGGGACTAGCGGAGACCCAGTACTTC	CASSQPGLAETQYF
TRBV18	-	-	TRBJ2-2	TGTGCCAGCTCACCAGCGGGGAACACCGGGGAGCTGTTTTTT	CASSPAGNTGELFF
TRBV27	TRBD2	-	TRBJ2-2	TGTGCCAGCAGTTTCCTAGCGGCGAACACCGGGGAGCTGTTTTTT	CASSFLAANTGELFF
TRBV18	-	-	TRBJ2-7	TGTGCCAGCTCACAGGACCTTCCTGGAGACGAGCAGTACTTC	CASSQDLPGDEQYF
TRBV5-4	-	once	TRBJ2-7	TGTGCCAGCAGCAGGGACCGGTACTCCTACGAGCAGTACTTC	CASSRDRYSYEQYF
TRBV30	-	-	TRBJ2-1	TGTGCCTGGAGTGAGGCTTACAATGAGCAGTTCTTC	CAWSEAYNEQFF
TRBV5-4	-	-	TRBJ2-1	TGTGCCAGCAGCACCCGTTCCAGCTCCTACAATGAGCAGTTCTTC	CASSTRSSSYNEQFF
TRBV6-5	-	-	TRBJ1-2	TGTGCCAGCAGTTACCTCCGTGCCGATGGCTACACCTTC	CASSYLRADGYTF
TRBV25-1	-	-	TRBJ1-5	TGTGCCAGCAGGAAAAACCGCAAGCCACTCAAGCCCCAGCATTTT	CASRKNRKPLKPQHF
TRBV7-9	-	few	TRBJ2-7	TGTGCCAGCAGCTTATCGGGGTACGAGCAGTACTTC	CASSLSGYEQYF
TRBV9	TRBD2	-	TRBJ2-1	TGTGCCAGCAGCTACCGACTAGCGGACTACAATGAGCAGTTCTTC	CASSYRLADYNEQFF
TRBV19	TRBD1	-	TRBJ2-1	TGTGCCAGTAAAGATTCGGACAGGGGGGAGAGCTCCTACAATGAGCAGTTCTTC	CASKDSDRGESSYNEQFF
TRBV7-9	-	-	TRBJ1-2	TGTGCCAGCAGCTTAGAAGGGGGAACGGGCTATGGCTACACCTTC	CASSLEGGTGYGYTF
TRBV11-2	TRBD1	-	TRBJ2-7	TGTGCCAGCAGCCCGCGGACAGGGGGCGCCTTTAGGGAGCAGTACTTC	CASSPRTGGAFREQYF
TRBV2	TRBD2	once	TRBJ2-6	TGTGCCAGCAGTAGGGAGGGTCCTGGCACTGGGGCCAACGTCCTGACTTTC	CASSREGPGTGANVLTF
TRBV10-1	-	-	TRBJ2-5	TGCGCCAGCAGACACCCCTCAGGGAAGGAGACCCAGTACTTC	CASRHPSGKETQYF
TRBV30	-	-	TRBJ2-7	TGTGCCTGGAGTCGTAGCGGAGCCTACGAGCAGTACTTC	CAWSRSGAYEQYF
TRBV5-1	-	-	TRBJ1-4	TGCGCCAGCAGCTTGATGGGTGGTGACAATGAAAAACTGTTTTTT	CASSLMGGDNEKLFF
TRBV5-4	TRBD1	-	TRBJ1-6	TGTGCCAGCAGCCTAGGACAGGGGAATAATTCACCCCTCCACTTT	CASSLGQGNNSPLHF
TRBV9	TRBD2	-	TRBJ2-1	TGTGCCAGCAGCGTCACTAGCGGGAGAGGTAATGAGCAGTTCTTC	CASSVTSGRGNEQFF
TRBV9	TRBD1	-	TRBJ1-1	TGTGCCAGCAGCTTGGGGACAGTTAACACTGAAGCTTTCTTT	CASSLGTVNTEAFF